The clone carrying this TCR beta chain is a singleton in its sample. The antigen is undetermined. Here immunoSEQ multiplex PCR was the method, and the copy in TCRdb shows in-frame clones only, minus some. This repertoire shows 600,000 to 750,000 clones, roughly 88% found once; its top ten account for about 33%. Germline loops: CDR1 SGHTA, CDR2 FQGTGA. CDR3 size: 15 residues. With 4 bases clipped from V and 7 bases from J, the junction kept 12 bases outside the gene matches. This entry comes from a study of shared clonotypes between healthy human individuals. Whole-study findings and limits: Rarefaction revealed incomplete sorted-subset sequencing despite large depth. Around 5.3% of naive CD4 clonotypes were shared across a few donors.

V and J are TRBV7-3 and TRBJ1-2, with 7 nucleotides matching TRBD1. The sequencing sample was made of memory CD8+ T cells from PBMCs. Subset of the sample: CD45RO+ cells pooled with CCR7-negative TemRA cells. This TCR came from a young man in good health. Some clones in this sample may be carry-over from other donors' samples. CDR3 sequence (DNA): TGTGCCAGCAGCTACTCAGGGACAGACCTGGTTGGCTACACCTTC. As protein: CASSYSGTDLVGYTF. Based on the CDR3 plus reference TRBV7-3 and TRBJ1-2, the full variable domain is GAGVSQTPSNKVTEKGKYVELRCDPISGHTALYWYRQSLGQGPEFLIYFQGTGAADDSGLPNDRFFAVRPEGSVSTLKIQRTERGDSAVYLCASSYSGTDLVGYTFGSGTRLTVV.